This TCR beta chain was documented in a study of blood T cells in healthy people across ages. V gave up 5 bases and J gave up 4 bases; unmatched junction bases: 7. There are 15 residues in the CDR3. Germline loops: CDR1 LGHNA, CDR2 YSLEER. This clonotype was seen a few times. Alongside a J-beta primer mix, a sample-barcoded 5' primer served in a second PCR lasting about 7 to 11 cycles. TCRdb processed the 5' RACE reads anew with MiXCR; each CDR3 protein has one entry. The sample yields hundreds of thousands of distinct CDR3 sequences, approximately 48% seen once. This TCR came from a man aged 55-75 years in good health. The specimen was blood. The J gene is TRBJ1-2, the V gene TRBV4-3; 10 positions match TRBD1. The CDR3 region is CASSEGQGGGYGYTF. In DNA, the CDR3 is TGCGCCAGCAGCGAAGGACAGGGGGGTGGCTATGGCTACACCTTC.